Below, 9 T cell receptor beta chains from the same sample are listed, as sequenced in a study of blood T cell repertoires in COVID-19. Sequencing used immunoSEQ multiplex PCR; TCRdb keeps in-frame clones, though not all of them. The sample lists 200,000 to 250,000 clones; approximately 80% were seen once. Material: peripheral blood. These TCRs come from a human donor in a cohort sampled during active COVID-19.

The V gene is TRBV6-6, the J gene TRBJ2-7; tentative D call: TRBD1 (6 bases). CDR1 and CDR2 (germline): MNHNY, SVGAGI (reference sequence). The CDR3 has 14 residues. The V and J ends lost 3 bases and 3 bases respectively, with 12 bases between them. This CDR3 reads CASSYLEQGYEQYF. As DNA, the CDR3 is TGTGCCAGCAGTTATCTCGAACAGGGCTACGAGCAGTACTTC.

This clone was counted a single time. This chain uses TRBV9 with TRBJ1-2; weak D call: TRBD1 (6 bases). Germline V gene sequence: CDR1 SGDLS, CDR2 YYNGEE. This CDR3 spans 13 amino acids. Trimming removed 5 bases at V and 6 bases at J, with 14 bases between. The CDR3: CASSGGGGDGYTF. The CDR3 DNA reads as TGTGCCAGCAGTGGAGGGGGAGGGGATGGCTACACCTTC.

The V gene is TRBV25-1, the J gene TRBJ1-5; weak D call: TRBD1 (5 bases). V lost 3 bases and J lost 2, with 8 bases in between. CDR1 and CDR2 (germline): MGHDK, SYGVNS. CDR3 size: 14 residues. The chain's CDR3 is CASSDRAGNQPQHF. DNA for the CDR3: TGTGCCAGCAGTGACAGGGCTGGCAATCAGCCCCAGCATTTT.

This clone was recorded only once. This sequence joins TRBV10-3 and TRBJ2-2; weak D call: TRBD2 (5 bases). This CDR3 is built from 16 residues. CDR1 is ENHRY and CDR2 is SYGVKD in the germline V gene. With 0 bases removed from V and 4 bases from J, the gap between germline ends came to 12 bases. CDR3: CAISESRGGGTGELFF. The CDR3 region has the DNA TGTGCCATCAGTGAGTCCCGGGGTGGTGGCACCGGGGAGCTGTTTTTT.

This chain joins TRBV4-2 and TRBJ2-2; TRBD2 matches at 10 bases. V was pared by 0 bases and J by 4 bases, with 2 bases of the junction left unmatched. The CDR3 has 16 amino acids. Germline V gene sequence: CDR1 LGHNA, CDR2 YNFKEQ. The CDR3 DNA follows: TGTGCCAGCAGCCAAGAACGACTAGCGGGCACCGGGGAGCTGTTTTTT. The encoded protein is CASSQERLAGTGELFF.

The chain links TRBV2 to TRBJ1-4; 7 bases match TRBD1. The length of the CDR3 is 18 residues. The V segment lost 6 bases and the J segment 4 bases; nucleotides outside the gene matches: 17. Germline values: CDR1 SNHLY, CDR2 FYNNEI. CDR3 residues: CASRFQGDLWDGNEKLFF. In DNA form, the CDR3 reads TGTGCCAGCAGATTCCAGGGGGACCTCTGGGATGGTAATGAAAAACTGTTTTTT.

V gene TRBV28 combines with J gene TRBJ2-7; 12 positions match TRBD2. There are 14 residues in the CDR3. V was clipped by 6 bases and J by 2 bases; unmatched bases: 2. CDR1 is MDHEN and CDR2 is SYDVKM in the germline V gene. CDR3 sequence reads: CASRRLAGAYEQYF. The CDR3 region has the DNA TGTGCCAGCAGGCGACTAGCGGGAGCCTACGAGCAGTACTTC.

The chain is built from TRBV27 and TRBJ1-6, with D maybe TRBD1 (5 bases). The V and J ends lost 8 bases and 8 bases respectively, with 16 bases between them. The CDR3 is 14 residues long. Germline values: CDR1 MNHEY, CDR2 SMNVEV (reference sequence). DNA of the CDR3: TGTGCCAGCGGACAAACCTTAGGGTATTCACCCCTCCACTTT. This translates into CASGQTLGYSPLHF.

The chain is built from TRBV3-1 (or the pseudogene TRBV3-2) and TRBJ1-2, with 8 bases identical to TRBD1. This CDR3 has 15 residues. From germline, CDR1 is LGHDT and CDR2 YNNKEL (reference sequence). V was clipped by 4 bases and J by 4 bases; unmatched bases: 8. In nucleotides, the CDR3 is TGTGCCAGCAGCCCTCAACAGGGGGGGGGCTATGGCTACACCTTC. It is translated as CASSPQQGGGYGYTF.